This T cell receptor (beta chain) was profiled in a study of OX40 agonist ivuxolimab in advanced cancers. TCRdb keeps only in-frame clones here, not all; method: immunoSEQ multiplex PCR. This sample has tens of thousands of clones, with about 90% found just once. On this clone itself: Other nucleotide sequences from this sample produce the same CDR3.

After removal of 6 bases from V and 5 bases from J, the junction contained 11 bases not matched to a gene. The CDR3 totals 17 residues. Germline V gene data show CDR1 as SNHLY and CDR2 as FYNNEI. The V call is TRBV2, the J call TRBJ2-5, with 14 bases identical to TRBD2. The receptor comes from an adult with an advanced solid tumor such as melanoma, head and neck, liver or kidney cancer. The sequenced sample was CD4+ or CD8+ T cells sorted from blood, obtained in a trial of the OX40 agonist ivuxolimab. In DNA, the CDR3 is TGTGCCAGCAGAGAGACTAGCGGGGGGGCCTGGGTGGAGACCCAGTACTTC. Protein sequence: CASRETSGGAWVETQYF.